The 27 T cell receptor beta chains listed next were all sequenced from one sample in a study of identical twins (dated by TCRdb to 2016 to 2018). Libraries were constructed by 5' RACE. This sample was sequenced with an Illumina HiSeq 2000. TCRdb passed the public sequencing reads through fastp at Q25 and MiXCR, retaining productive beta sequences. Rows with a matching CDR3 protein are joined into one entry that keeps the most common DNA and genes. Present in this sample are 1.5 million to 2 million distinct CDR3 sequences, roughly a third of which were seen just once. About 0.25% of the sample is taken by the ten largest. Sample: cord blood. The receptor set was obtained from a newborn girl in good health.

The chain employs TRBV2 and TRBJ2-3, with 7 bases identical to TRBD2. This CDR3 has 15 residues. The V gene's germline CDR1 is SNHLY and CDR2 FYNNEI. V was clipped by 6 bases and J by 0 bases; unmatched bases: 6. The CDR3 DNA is TGTGCCAGCAGAAAAGGACTAGGCAGCACAGATACGCAGTATTTT. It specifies CASRKGLGSTDTQYF.

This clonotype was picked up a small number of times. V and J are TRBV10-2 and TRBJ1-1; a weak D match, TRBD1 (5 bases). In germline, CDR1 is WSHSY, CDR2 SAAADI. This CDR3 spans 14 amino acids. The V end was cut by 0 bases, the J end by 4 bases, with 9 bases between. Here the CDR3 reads CASSESDSFTEAFF. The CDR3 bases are TGCGCCAGCAGTGAGTCCGACAGCTTCACTGAAGCTTTCTTT.

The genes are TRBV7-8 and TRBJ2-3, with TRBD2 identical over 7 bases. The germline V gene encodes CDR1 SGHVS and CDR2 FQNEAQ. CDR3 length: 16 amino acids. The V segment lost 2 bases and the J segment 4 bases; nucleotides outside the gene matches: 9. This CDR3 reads CASSLFRTRAADTQYF. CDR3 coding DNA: TGTGCCAGCAGCTTATTTCGGACTAGGGCAGCAGATACGCAGTATTTT.

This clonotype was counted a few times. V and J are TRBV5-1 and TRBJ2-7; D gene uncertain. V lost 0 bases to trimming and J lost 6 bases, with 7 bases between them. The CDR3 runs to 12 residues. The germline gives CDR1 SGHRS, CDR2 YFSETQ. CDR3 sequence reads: CASSLEGIEQYF. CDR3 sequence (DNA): TGCGCCAGCAGCTTGGAGGGAATCGAGCAGTACTTC.

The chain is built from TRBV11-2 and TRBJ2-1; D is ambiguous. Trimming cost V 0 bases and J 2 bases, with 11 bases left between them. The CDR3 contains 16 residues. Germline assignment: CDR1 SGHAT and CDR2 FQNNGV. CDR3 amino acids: CASSLDGRQAYNEQFF. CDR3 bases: TGTGCCAGCAGCTTAGATGGTAGGCAGGCCTACAATGAGCAGTTCTTC.

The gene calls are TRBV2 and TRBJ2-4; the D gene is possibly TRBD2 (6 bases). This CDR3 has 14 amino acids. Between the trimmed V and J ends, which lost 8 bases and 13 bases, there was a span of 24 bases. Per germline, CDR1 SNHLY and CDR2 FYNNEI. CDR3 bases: TGTGCCAGCCTTGGGGGGAGTGCGGACAATGAGCAGTACTTC. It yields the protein CASLGGSADNEQYF.

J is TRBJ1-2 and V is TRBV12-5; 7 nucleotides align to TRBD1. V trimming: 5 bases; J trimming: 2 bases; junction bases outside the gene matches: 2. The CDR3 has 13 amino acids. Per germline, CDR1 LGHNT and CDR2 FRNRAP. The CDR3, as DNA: TGTGCTAGTGGTGGGACAGCCAACTATGGCTACACCTTC. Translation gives CASGGTANYGYTF.

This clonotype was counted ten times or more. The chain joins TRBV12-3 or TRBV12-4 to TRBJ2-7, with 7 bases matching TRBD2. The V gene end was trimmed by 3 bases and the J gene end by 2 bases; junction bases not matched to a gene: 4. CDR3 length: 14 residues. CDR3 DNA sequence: TGTGCCAGCAGTTTCGAGCGGGGACCCTACGAGCAGTACTTC. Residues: CASSFERGPYEQYF.

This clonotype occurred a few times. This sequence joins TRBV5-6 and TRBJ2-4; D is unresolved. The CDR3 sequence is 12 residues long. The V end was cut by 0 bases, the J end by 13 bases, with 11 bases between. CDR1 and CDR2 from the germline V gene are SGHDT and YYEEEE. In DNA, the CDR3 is TGTGCCAGCAGCTTGGGGACCGAACGGCAGTACTTC. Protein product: CASSLGTERQYF.

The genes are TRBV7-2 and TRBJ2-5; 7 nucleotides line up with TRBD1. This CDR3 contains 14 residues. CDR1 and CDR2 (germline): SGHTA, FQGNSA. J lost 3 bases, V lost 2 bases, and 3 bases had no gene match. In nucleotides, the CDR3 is TGTGCCAGCAGCTTAAACAGGGGCGAAGAGACCCAGTACTTC. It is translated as CASSLNRGEETQYF. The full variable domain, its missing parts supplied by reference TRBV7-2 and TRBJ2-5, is GAGVSQSPSNKVTEKGKDVELRCDPISGHTALYWYRQSLGQGLEFLIYFQGNSAPDKSGLPSDRFSAERTGGSVSTLTIQRTQQEDSAVYLCASSLNRGEETQYFGPGTRLLVL.

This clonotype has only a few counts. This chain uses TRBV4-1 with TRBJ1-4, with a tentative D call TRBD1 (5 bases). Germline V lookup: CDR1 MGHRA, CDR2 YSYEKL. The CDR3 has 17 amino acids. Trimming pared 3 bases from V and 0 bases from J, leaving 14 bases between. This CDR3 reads CASSQVVRGATNEKLFF. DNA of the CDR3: TGCGCCAGCAGCCAGGTGGTTCGGGGCGCAACTAATGAAAAACTGTTTTTT.

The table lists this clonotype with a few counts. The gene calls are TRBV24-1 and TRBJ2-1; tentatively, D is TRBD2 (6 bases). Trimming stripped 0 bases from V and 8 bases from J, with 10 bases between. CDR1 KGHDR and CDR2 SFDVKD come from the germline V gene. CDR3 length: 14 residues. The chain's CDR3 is CATSDLRGMDEQFF. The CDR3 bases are TGTGCCACCAGTGATTTGCGGGGGATGGATGAGCAGTTCTTC.

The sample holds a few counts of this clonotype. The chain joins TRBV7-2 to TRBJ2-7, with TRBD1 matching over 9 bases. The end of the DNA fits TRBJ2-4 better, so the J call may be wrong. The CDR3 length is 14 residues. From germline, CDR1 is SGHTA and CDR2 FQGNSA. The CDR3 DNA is TGTGCCAGCAACCAACAAGGGACAGGGAACATTCAGTACTTC. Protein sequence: CASNQQGTGNIQYF.

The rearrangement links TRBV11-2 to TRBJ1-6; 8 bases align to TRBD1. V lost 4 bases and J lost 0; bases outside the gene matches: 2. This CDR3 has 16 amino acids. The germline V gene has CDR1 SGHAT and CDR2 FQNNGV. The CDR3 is CASSSDRGSYNSPLHF. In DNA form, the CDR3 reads TGTGCCAGCAGCTCAGACAGGGGCTCCTATAATTCACCCCTCCACTTT.

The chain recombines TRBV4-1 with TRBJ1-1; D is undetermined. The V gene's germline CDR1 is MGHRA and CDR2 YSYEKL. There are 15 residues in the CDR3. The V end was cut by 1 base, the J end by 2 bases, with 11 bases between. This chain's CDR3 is CASSQGLSTNTEAFF. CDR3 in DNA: TGCGCCAGCAGCCAAGGCTTATCTACTAACACTGAAGCTTTCTTT.

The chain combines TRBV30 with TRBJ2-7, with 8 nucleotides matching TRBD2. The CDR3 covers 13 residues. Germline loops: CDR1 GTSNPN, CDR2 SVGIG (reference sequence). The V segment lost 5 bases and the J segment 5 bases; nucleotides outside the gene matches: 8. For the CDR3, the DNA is TGTGCCTGGCTGACTAGCGCCGGCCACGAGCAGTACTTC. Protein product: CAWLTSAGHEQYF.

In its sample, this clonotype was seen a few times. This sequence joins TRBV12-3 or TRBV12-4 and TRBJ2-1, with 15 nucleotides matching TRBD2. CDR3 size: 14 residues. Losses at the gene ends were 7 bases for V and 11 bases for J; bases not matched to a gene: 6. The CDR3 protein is CASNWGTSGGKQFF. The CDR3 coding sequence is TGTGCCAGCAACTGGGGGACTAGCGGGGGGAAGCAGTTCTTC.

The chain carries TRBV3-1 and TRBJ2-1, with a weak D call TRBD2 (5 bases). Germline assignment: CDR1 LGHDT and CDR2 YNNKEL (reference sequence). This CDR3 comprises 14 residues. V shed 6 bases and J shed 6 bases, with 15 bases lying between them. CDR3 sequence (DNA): TGTGCCAGCAGGCACTCTGGACTGATCAATGAGCAGTTCTTC. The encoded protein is CASRHSGLINEQFF.

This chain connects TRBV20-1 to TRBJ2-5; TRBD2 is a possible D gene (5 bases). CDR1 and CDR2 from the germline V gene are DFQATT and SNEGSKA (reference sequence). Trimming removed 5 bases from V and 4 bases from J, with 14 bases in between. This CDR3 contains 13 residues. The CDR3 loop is CSASPLARETQYF. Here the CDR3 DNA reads TGCAGTGCTTCCCCCCTAGCCAGAGAGACCCAGTACTTC.

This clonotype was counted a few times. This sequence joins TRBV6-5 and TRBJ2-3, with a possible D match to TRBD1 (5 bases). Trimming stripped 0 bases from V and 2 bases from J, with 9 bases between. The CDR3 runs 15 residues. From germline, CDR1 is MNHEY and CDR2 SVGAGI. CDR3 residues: CASSYSPGFTDTQYF. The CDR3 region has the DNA TGTGCCAGCAGTTACTCGCCAGGGTTCACAGATACGCAGTATTTT.

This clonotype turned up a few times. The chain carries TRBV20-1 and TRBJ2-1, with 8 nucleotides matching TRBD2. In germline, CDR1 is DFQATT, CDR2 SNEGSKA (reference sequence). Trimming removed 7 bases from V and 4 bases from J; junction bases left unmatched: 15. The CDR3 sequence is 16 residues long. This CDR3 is CSGGPQGLARYNEQFF. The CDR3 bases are TGCAGTGGAGGGCCTCAAGGACTAGCCCGTTACAATGAGCAGTTCTTC.

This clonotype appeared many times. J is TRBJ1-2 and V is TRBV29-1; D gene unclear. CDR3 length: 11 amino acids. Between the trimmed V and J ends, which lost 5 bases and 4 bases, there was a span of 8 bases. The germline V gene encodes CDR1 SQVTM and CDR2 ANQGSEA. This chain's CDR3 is CSVLQTYGYTF. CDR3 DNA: TGCAGCGTTTTACAGACCTATGGCTACACCTTC. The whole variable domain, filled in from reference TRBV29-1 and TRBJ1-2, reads SAVISQKPSRDICQRGTSLTIQCQVDSQVTMMFWYRQQPGQSLTLIATANQGSEATYESGFVIDKFPISRPNLTFSTLTVSNMSPEDSSIYLCSVLQTYGYTFGSGTRLTVV.

The CDR3 nucleotides are TGTGCCAGCTCACCACCGGAAAACTATGGCTACACCTTC. This gives the protein CASSPPENYGYTF. V and J are TRBV18 and TRBJ1-2, with D unresolved. This CDR3 region has 13 residues. V was shortened by 0 bases and J by 2 bases, with 4 bases between the two germline ends. Per the germline V gene, CDR1 is KGHSH and CDR2 is LQKENI.

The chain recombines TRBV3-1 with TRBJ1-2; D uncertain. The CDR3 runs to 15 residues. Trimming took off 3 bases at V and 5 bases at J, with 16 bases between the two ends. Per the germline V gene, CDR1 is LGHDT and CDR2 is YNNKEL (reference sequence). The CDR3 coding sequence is TGTGCCAGCAGCCAGAGCGGTGGGCGCGTATATGGCTACACCTTC. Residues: CASSQSGGRVYGYTF.

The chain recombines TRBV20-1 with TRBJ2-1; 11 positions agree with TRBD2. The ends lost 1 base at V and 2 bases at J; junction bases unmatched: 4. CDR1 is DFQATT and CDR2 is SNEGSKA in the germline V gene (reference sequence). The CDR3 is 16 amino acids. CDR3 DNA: TGCAGTGCTAGAGTCCTAGCGGGGGGCCCCTACAATGAGCAGTTCTTC. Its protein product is CSARVLAGGPYNEQFF.

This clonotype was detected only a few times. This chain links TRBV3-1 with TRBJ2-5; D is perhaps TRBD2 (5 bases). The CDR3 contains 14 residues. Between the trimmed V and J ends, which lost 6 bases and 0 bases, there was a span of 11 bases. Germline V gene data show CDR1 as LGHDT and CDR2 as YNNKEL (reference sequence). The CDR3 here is CASRRGGNQETQYF. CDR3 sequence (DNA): TGTGCCAGCAGACGGGGTGGGAACCAAGAGACCCAGTACTTC.

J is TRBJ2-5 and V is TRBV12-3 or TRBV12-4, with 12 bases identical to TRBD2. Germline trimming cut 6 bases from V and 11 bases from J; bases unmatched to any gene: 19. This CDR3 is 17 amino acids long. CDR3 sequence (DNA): TGTGCCAGCAGCCTAGCCCCTACTAGCGGGGGGAACAATGAGCAGTACTTC. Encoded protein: CASSLAPTSGGNNEQYF.